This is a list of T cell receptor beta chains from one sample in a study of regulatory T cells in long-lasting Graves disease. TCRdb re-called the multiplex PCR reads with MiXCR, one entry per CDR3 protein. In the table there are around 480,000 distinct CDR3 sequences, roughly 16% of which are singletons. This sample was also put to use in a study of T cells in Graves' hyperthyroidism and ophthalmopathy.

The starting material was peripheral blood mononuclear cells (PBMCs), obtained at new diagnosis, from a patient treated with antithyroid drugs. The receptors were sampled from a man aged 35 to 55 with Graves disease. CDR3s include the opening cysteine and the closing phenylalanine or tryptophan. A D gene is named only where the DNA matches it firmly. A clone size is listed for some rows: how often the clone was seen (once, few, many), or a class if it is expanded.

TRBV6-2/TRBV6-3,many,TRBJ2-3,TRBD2,CASSSPAGVGNTQYF,TGTGCCAGCAGTTCCCCGGCGGGAGTCGGGAATACGCAGTATTTT
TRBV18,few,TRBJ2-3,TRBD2,CASSLGLAGATDTQYF,TGTGCCAGCTCACTGGGACTAGCGGGAGCTACAGATACGCAGTATTTT
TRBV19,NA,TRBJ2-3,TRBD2,CASSIRLAGADTQYF,TGTGCCAGTAGTATACGGCTAGCGGGAGCAGATACGCAGTATTTT
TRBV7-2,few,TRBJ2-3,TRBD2,CASSLLAGGPIDTQYF,TGTGCCAGCAGTTTACTAGCGGGAGGGCCAATAGATACGCAGTATTTT
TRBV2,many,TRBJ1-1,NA,CASRSIRWNTEAFF,TGTGCCAGCAGGTCAATCCGCTGGAACACTGAAGCTTTCTTT
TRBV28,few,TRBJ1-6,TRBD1,CASSPRQGNNSPLHF,TGTGCCAGCAGTCCTCGACAGGGGAATAATTCACCCCTCCACTTT
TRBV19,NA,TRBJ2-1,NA,CASSGEADEQFF,TGTGCCAGTAGTGGGGAAGCCGATGAGCAGTTCTTC
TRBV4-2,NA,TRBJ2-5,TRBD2,CASSQEGLGLGTETQYF,TGTGCCAGCAGCCAAGAGGGGTTAGGACTAGGTACAGAGACCCAGTACTTC
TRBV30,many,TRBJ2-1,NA,CAWTNTDGYNEQFF,TGTGCCTGGACTAATACTGACGGATACAATGAGCAGTTCTTC
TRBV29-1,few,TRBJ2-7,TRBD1,CSAAGGPGSYEQYF,TGCAGCGCCGCAGGGGGCCCTGGCTCCTACGAGCAGTACTTC
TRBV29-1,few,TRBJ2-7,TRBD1,CSVESRDRGPYEQYF,TGCAGCGTTGAGTCCCGGGACAGGGGGCCTTACGAGCAGTACTTC
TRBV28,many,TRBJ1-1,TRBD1,CASSLIGWTGGFEAFF,TGTGCCAGCAGTTTAATAGGTTGGACAGGGGGTTTCGAAGCTTTCTTT
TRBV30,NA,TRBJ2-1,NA,CAWTRRNEQFF,TGTGCCTGGACCCGTAGGAATGAGCAGTTCTTC
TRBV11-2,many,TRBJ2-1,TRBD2,CASSSISGSVHEQFF,TGTGCCAGCAGCTCCATTAGCGGGAGCGTCCATGAGCAGTTCTTC
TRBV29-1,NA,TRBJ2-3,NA,CSVEDPRTSTDTQYF,TGCAGCGTTGAAGATCCCCGAACTTCCACAGATACGCAGTATTTT
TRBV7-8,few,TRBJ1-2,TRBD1,CASRRRGQGGYTF,TGTGCCAGCAGGCGCAGGGGGCAAGGTGGCTACACCTTC
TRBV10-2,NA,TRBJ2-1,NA,CASSAANEQFF,TGCGCCAGCAGTGCGGCGAATGAGCAGTTCTTC
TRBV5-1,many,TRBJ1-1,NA,CASSLRGGRAFF,TGCGCCAGCAGCTTGAGGGGCGGGAGAGCTTTCTTT
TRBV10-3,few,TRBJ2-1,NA,CAITGGISSYNEQFF,TGTGCCATCACTGGAGGGATCAGCTCCTACAATGAGCAGTTCTTC
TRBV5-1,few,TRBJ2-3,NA,CASSLWSFTDTQYF,TGCGCCAGCAGCTTGTGGAGTTTCACAGATACGCAGTATTTT
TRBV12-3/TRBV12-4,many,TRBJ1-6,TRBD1,CASSSRTGSPLHF,TGTGCCAGCAGTTCCCGGACAGGTTCACCCCTCCACTTT
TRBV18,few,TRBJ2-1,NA,CASSPYTTNEQFF,TGTGCCAGCTCACCATATACCACTAATGAGCAGTTCTTC
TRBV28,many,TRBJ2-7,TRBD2,CASSLTSGGVTYEQYF,TGTGCCAGCAGTTTGACTAGCGGGGGGGTTACCTACGAGCAGTACTTC
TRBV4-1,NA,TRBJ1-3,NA,CASSQVKGAGNTIYF,TGCGCCAGCAGCCAAGTTAAGGGAGCTGGAAACACCATATATTTT
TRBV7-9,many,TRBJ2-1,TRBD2,CASSLQREGDNEQFF,TGTGCCAGCAGCTTACAGCGGGAGGGAGACAATGAGCAGTTCTTC
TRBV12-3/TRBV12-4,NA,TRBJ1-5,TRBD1,CASSLGQGPNQPQHF,TGTGCCAGCAGTTTAGGACAGGGGCCAAATCAGCCCCAGCATTTT
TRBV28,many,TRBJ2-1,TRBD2,CASIPGLESYNEQFF,TGTGCCAGCATCCCGGGACTAGAGTCCTACAATGAGCAGTTCTTC
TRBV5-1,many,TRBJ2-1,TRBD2,CASTPGLAGSTEQFF,TGCGCCAGCACTCCTGGACTAGCGGGATCCACTGAGCAGTTCTTC
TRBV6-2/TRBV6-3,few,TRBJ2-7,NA,CASSPLWEQYF,TGTGCCAGCAGCCCCCTGTGGGAGCAGTACTTC
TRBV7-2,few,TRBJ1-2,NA,CASSPLSGTPPNYGYTF,TGTGCCAGCAGCCCTCTATCCGGGACACCGCCCAACTATGGCTACACCTTC
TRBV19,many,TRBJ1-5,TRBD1,CASSIGQAGYPNQPQHF,TGTGCCAGTAGTATTGGACAGGCTGGTTATCCCAATCAGCCCCAGCATTTT
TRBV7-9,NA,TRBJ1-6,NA,CASSRFRGNSPLHF,TGTGCCAGCAGCCGTTTCAGGGGTAATTCACCCCTCCACTTT
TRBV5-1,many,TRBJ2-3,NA,CASNPGTTDTQYF,TGCGCCAGCAATCCAGGGACCACAGATACGCAGTATTTT
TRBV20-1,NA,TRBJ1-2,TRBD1,CSASPGQGPYGYTF,TGCAGTGCTAGCCCGGGACAGGGACCCTATGGCTACACCTTC
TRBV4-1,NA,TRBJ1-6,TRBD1,CASSLNGTGKPPLHF,TGCGCCAGCAGCCTCAACGGGACAGGGAAGCCACCCCTCCACTTT
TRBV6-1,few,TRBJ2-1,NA,CASSPGIDNEQFF,TGTGCCAGCAGCCCGGGGATAGACAATGAGCAGTTCTTC
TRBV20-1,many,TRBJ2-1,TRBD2,CSARTSGSYNEQFF,TGCAGTGCTCGGACTAGCGGGAGCTACAATGAGCAGTTCTTC
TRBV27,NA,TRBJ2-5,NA,CASSPGKGAETQYF,TGTGCCAGCAGTCCGGGGAAGGGTGCAGAGACCCAGTACTTC
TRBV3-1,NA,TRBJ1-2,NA,CASSQVEGSDYSYTF,TGTGCCAGCAGCCAAGTTGAGGGGAGTGACTATAGCTACACCTTC
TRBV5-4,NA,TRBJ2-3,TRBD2,CASSLRASGSDTQYF,TGTGCCAGCAGCCTTCGGGCTAGCGGGAGTGATACGCAGTATTTT
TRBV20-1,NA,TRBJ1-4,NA,CSVRGAPNEKLFF,TGCAGCGTTAGGGGGGCCCCTAATGAAAAACTGTTTTTT
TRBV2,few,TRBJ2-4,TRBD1,CASRRDRGDIQYF,TGTGCCAGCAGAAGGGACAGGGGAGACATTCAGTACTTC
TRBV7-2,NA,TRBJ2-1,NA,CASSNRRPYNEQFF,TGTGCCAGCAGCAATAGACGTCCCTACAATGAGCAGTTCTTC
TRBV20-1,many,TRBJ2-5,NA,CSARLFRGVETQYF,TGCAGTGCTAGACTGTTCAGGGGAGTAGAGACCCAGTACTTC
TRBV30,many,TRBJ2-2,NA,CACGWGLGTGELFF,TGTGCCTGCGGATGGGGACTGGGGACCGGGGAGCTGTTTTTT
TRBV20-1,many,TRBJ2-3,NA,CSARSVADTQYF,TGCAGTGCGCGCTCGGTGGCAGATACGCAGTATTTT
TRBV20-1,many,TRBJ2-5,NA,CSAAPGAQQETQYF,TGCAGTGCCGCACCGGGGGCCCAACAAGAGACCCAGTACTTC